Listed below are T cell receptor beta chains from one sample, sequenced in a study of beta chain features in type 1 diabetes. Generated by immunoSEQ multiplex PCR, the TCRdb table keeps only in-frame clones and is missing some. The repertoire holds some 22,000 clones, with more than 45% as singletons. Sequenced sample: stem cell memory CD4+ T cells from blood. Receptors were obtained from a man aged 18 to 35 with type 1 diabetes. CDR3s include the opening cysteine and the closing phenylalanine or tryptophan. The D gene is left open where the match is weak. The size entry is marked missing in some rows and otherwise reads once, few, many or a size class.

D gene: TRBD1; J gene: TRBJ2-3; V gene: TRBV4-3; clone size: few; CDR3 DNA: TGCGCCAGCAGCAGACGCCGGGACAGGGAATCAGATACGCAGTATTTT; CDR3 protein: CASSRRRDRESDTQYF
D gene: -; J gene: TRBJ1-1; V gene: TRBV4-3; clone size: -; CDR3 DNA: TGCGCCAGCAGCCAGCAATTGAGGGTGAACACTGAAGCTTTCTTT; CDR3 protein: CASSQQLRVNTEAFF
D gene: TRBD1; J gene: TRBJ2-5; V gene: TRBV18; clone size: -; CDR3 DNA: TGTGCCAGCTCACGACTGGGACAGGGCCAAGAGACCCAGTACTTC; CDR3 protein: CASSRLGQGQETQYF
D gene: -; J gene: TRBJ2-7; V gene: TRBV30; clone size: -; CDR3 DNA: TGTGCCTGGACCAGGTCCTACGAGCAGTACTTC; CDR3 protein: CAWTRSYEQYF
D gene: TRBD2; J gene: TRBJ2-5; V gene: TRBV5-1; clone size: -; CDR3 DNA: TGCGCCAGCAGCTTACTAGCGGGGAATCAAGAGACCCAGTACTTC; CDR3 protein: CASSLLAGNQETQYF
D gene: -; J gene: TRBJ2-5; V gene: TRBV11-2; clone size: -; CDR3 DNA: TGTGCCAGCAGCTTACTAATAGCGGCAAAAAAAGAGACCCAGTACTTC; CDR3 protein: CASSLLIAAKKETQYF
D gene: TRBD1; J gene: TRBJ2-7; V gene: TRBV6-5; clone size: -; CDR3 DNA: TGTGCCAGCAGTACGGGACAGGGGGCCTACGAGCAGTACTTC; CDR3 protein: CASSTGQGAYEQYF
D gene: -; J gene: TRBJ1-1; V gene: TRBV11-2; clone size: -; CDR3 DNA: TGTGCCAGCATTCCGGTAGTCGGCGGACGGGGGGAAGCTTTCTTT; CDR3 protein: CASIPVVGGRGEAFF
D gene: TRBD2; J gene: TRBJ2-1; V gene: TRBV7-6; clone size: -; CDR3 DNA: TGTGCCAGCAGCACTAGACTAGCGGGCTACAATGAGCAGTTCTTC; CDR3 protein: CASSTRLAGYNEQFF
D gene: TRBD1; J gene: TRBJ2-1; V gene: TRBV4-3; clone size: -; CDR3 DNA: TGCGCCAGCAGCCAAGAAAGGACAGGGGGAAGAGAGCAGTTCTTC; CDR3 protein: CASSQERTGGREQFF
D gene: -; J gene: TRBJ2-5; V gene: TRBV28; clone size: once; CDR3 DNA: TGTGCCAGCAGTGTCCCGGAGGATGTGCAGCAGTACTTC; CDR3 protein: CASSVPEDVQQYF
D gene: -; J gene: TRBJ2-5; V gene: TRBV15; clone size: -; CDR3 DNA: TGTGCCACCAGCAGAGACAAGGGGCAAGAGACCCAGTACTTC; CDR3 protein: CATSRDKGQETQYF
D gene: -; J gene: TRBJ1-3; V gene: TRBV5-8; clone size: -; CDR3 DNA: TGTGCCAGCACCCTTGAGGGAAACACCATATATTTT; CDR3 protein: CASTLEGNTIYF
D gene: -; J gene: TRBJ2-7; V gene: TRBV7-2; clone size: -; CDR3 DNA: TGTGCCAGCAGCTTAGGCGGGACTTCCTACGAGCAGTACTTC; CDR3 protein: CASSLGGTSYEQYF
D gene: TRBD1; J gene: TRBJ2-3; V gene: TRBV6-6; clone size: -; CDR3 DNA: TGTGCCAGCAACGGACAGGGGGCGGATACGCAGTATTTT; CDR3 protein: CASNGQGADTQYF
D gene: -; J gene: TRBJ2-1; V gene: TRBV7-7; clone size: -; CDR3 DNA: TGTGCCAGCAGCCCCCTGGGGGGAAGCTCCTACAATGAGCAGTTCTTC; CDR3 protein: CASSPLGGSSYNEQFF
D gene: -; J gene: TRBJ1-3; V gene: TRBV9; clone size: few; CDR3 DNA: TGTGCCAGCAGCGTAGAGGAGGGGAGGAACACCATATATTTT; CDR3 protein: CASSVEEGRNTIYF
D gene: -; J gene: TRBJ2-5; V gene: TRBV18; clone size: few; CDR3 DNA: TGTGCCAGCTCACCACCGGGGACACGTCAAGAGACCCAGTACTTC; CDR3 protein: CASSPPGTRQETQYF
D gene: -; J gene: TRBJ1-4; V gene: TRBV5-1; clone size: -; CDR3 DNA: TGCGCCAGCAGCTTACCGCAAGGAGGGAGTACTAATGAAAAACTGTTTTTT; CDR3 protein: CASSLPQGGSTNEKLFF
D gene: TRBD2; J gene: TRBJ2-1; V gene: TRBV7-2; clone size: few; CDR3 DNA: TGTGCCAGCAGCTTAGACGGGGGGTCCTACAATGAGCAGTTCTTC; CDR3 protein: CASSLDGGSYNEQFF